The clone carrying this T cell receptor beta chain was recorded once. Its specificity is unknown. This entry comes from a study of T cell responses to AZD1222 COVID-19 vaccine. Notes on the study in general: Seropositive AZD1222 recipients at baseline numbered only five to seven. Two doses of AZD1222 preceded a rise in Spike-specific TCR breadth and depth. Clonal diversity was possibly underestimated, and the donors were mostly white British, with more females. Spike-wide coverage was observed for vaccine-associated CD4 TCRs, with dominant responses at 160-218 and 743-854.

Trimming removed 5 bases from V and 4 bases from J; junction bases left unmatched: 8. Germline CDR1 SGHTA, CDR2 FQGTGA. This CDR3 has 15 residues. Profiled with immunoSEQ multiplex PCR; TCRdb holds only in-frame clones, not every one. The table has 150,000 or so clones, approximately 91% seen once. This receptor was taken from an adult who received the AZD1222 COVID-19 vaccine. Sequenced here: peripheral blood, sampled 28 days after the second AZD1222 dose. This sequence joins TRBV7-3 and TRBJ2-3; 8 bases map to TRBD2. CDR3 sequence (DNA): TGTGCCAGCAGCCCCGCGGGGGGAGATTCAGATACGCAGTATTTT. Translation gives CASSPAGGDSDTQYF.